Listed below are T cell receptor beta chains from one sample, sequenced in a study of molecular identifiers for immune sequencing clone quantification. Each CDR3 protein is one row after TCRdb ran MiXCR on the PCR reads. The sample includes roughly 630,000 distinct CDR3 sequences, over 25% of them seen just once. Sequencing used naive CD8+ T cells from blood, with Jurkat cell RNA spiked in. The receptors come from a human donor in good health. Some libraries in this study had Jurkat cell RNA spiked in. Each CDR3 is given with its conserved first and last residue. D genes are given only for firm matches. Size tells how often a clone was seen (once, few, many) or the class of an expanded clone, and some rows leave it out.

V gene: TRBV2; J gene: TRBJ2-1; D gene: .; clone size: .; CDR3 protein: CATLNLVRQPNNEQFF; CDR3 DNA: TGTGCCACCCTCAACCTCGTCCGGCAGCCTAACAATGAGCAGTTCTTC
V gene: TRBV7-6; J gene: TRBJ2-2; D gene: TRBD2; clone size: many; CDR3 protein: CASSPPGTSHYAGELFF; CDR3 DNA: TGTGCCAGCAGCCCACCCGGGACTAGCCATTATGCCGGGGAGCTGTTTTTT
V gene: TRBV5-4; J gene: TRBJ2-3; D gene: .; clone size: many; CDR3 protein: CASSEITDTQYF; CDR3 DNA: TGTGCCAGCAGCGAGATCACAGATACGCAGTATTTT
V gene: TRBV7-2; J gene: TRBJ2-7; D gene: .; clone size: many; CDR3 protein: CASSLSPMAYEQYF; CDR3 DNA: TGTGCCAGCAGCTTAAGTCCAATGGCCTACGAGCAGTACTTC
V gene: TRBV5-1; J gene: TRBJ1-1; D gene: TRBD1; clone size: many; CDR3 protein: CASSLGGQGNTEAFF; CDR3 DNA: TGCGCCAGCAGCTTGGGTGGACAGGGCAACACTGAAGCTTTCTTT
V gene: TRBV20-1; J gene: TRBJ2-2; D gene: .; clone size: many; CDR3 protein: CSATTINTGELFF; CDR3 DNA: TGCAGTGCGACGACAATTAACACCGGGGAGCTGTTTTTT
V gene: TRBV7-2; J gene: TRBJ1-4; D gene: .; clone size: many; CDR3 protein: CASSFSGATNEKLFF; CDR3 DNA: TGTGCCAGCAGCTTTTCTGGCGCAACTAATGAAAAACTGTTTTTT
V gene: TRBV4-1; J gene: TRBJ2-7; D gene: TRBD1; clone size: .; CDR3 protein: CASSLTWTGGYEQYF; CDR3 DNA: TGCGCCAGCAGCCTTACCTGGACAGGGGGCTACGAGCAGTACTTC
V gene: TRBV7-2; J gene: TRBJ2-7; D gene: TRBD2; clone size: .; CDR3 protein: CASSLLAGALEQYF; CDR3 DNA: TGTGCCAGCAGCTTACTAGCGGGAGCGCTCGAGCAGTACTTC
V gene: TRBV2; J gene: TRBJ2-7; D gene: TRBD1; clone size: once; CDR3 protein: CAVQGVGYEQYF; CDR3 DNA: TGTGCCGTACAGGGGGTAGGCTACGAGCAGTACTTC
V gene: TRBV28; J gene: TRBJ2-4; D gene: .; clone size: .; CDR3 protein: CASSYRSGDWTKNIQYF; CDR3 DNA: TGTGCCAGCAGTTACCGTTCGGGGGATTGGACCAAAAACATTCAGTACTTC
V gene: TRBV20-1; J gene: TRBJ2-7; D gene: .; clone size: .; CDR3 protein: CSARSGWMGYEQYF; CDR3 DNA: TGCAGTGCTAGATCAGGGTGGATGGGGTACGAGCAGTACTTC
V gene: TRBV2; J gene: TRBJ2-7; D gene: .; clone size: many; CDR3 protein: CASSELGNLPGEYF; CDR3 DNA: TGTGCCAGCAGTGAGCTAGGGAACCTCCCCGGGGAGTACTTC
V gene: TRBV9; J gene: TRBJ2-2; D gene: .; clone size: .; CDR3 protein: CASSPFSSGASTGELFF; CDR3 DNA: TGTGCCAGCAGCCCTTTTTCGTCAGGAGCGAGCACCGGGGAGCTGTTTTTT
V gene: TRBV27; J gene: TRBJ2-3; D gene: .; clone size: few; CDR3 protein: CASSSKLTFTDTQYF; CDR3 DNA: TGTGCCAGCAGCTCGAAGCTGACTTTCACAGATACGCAGTATTTT
V gene: TRBV3-1; J gene: TRBJ2-7; D gene: TRBD2; clone size: few; CDR3 protein: CASSQTTSASSYEQYF; CDR3 DNA: TGTGCCAGCAGCCAAACTACTAGCGCCAGCTCCTACGAGCAGTACTTC
V gene: TRBV19; J gene: TRBJ2-3; D gene: .; clone size: .; CDR3 protein: CASSIDSGSSADTQYF; CDR3 DNA: TGTGCCAGTAGTATCGATTCCGGGAGCAGCGCAGATACGCAGTATTTT
V gene: TRBV7-9; J gene: TRBJ1-5; D gene: .; clone size: many; CDR3 protein: CASSAGTPNQPQHF; CDR3 DNA: TGTGCCAGCAGCGCCGGGACCCCGAATCAGCCCCAGCATTTT
V gene: TRBV29-1; J gene: TRBJ1-2; D gene: .; clone size: many; CDR3 protein: CSVEGTTYGYTF; CDR3 DNA: TGCAGCGTTGAAGGGACCACCTATGGCTACACCTTC
V gene: TRBV24-1; J gene: TRBJ2-5; D gene: .; clone size: .; CDR3 protein: CATSYLGRGGETQYF; CDR3 DNA: TGTGCCACCAGTTATTTGGGACGAGGGGGAGAGACCCAGTACTTC
V gene: TRBV29-1; J gene: TRBJ1-1; D gene: TRBD1; clone size: .; CDR3 protein: CSVDQGARTLNTEAFF; CDR3 DNA: TGCAGCGTTGATCAGGGGGCCCGAACTTTGAACACTGAAGCTTTCTTT
V gene: TRBV6-2/TRBV6-3; J gene: TRBJ1-5; D gene: .; clone size: many; CDR3 protein: CASSYVIGLPQPQHF; CDR3 DNA: TGTGCCAGCAGTTACGTCATAGGGCTACCTCAGCCCCAGCATTTT
V gene: TRBV6-5; J gene: TRBJ2-7; D gene: .; clone size: few; CDR3 protein: CASSYSRDLTYEQYF; CDR3 DNA: TGTGCCAGCAGTTACTCTCGGGACCTTACCTACGAGCAGTACTTC
V gene: TRBV28; J gene: TRBJ2-3; D gene: .; clone size: many; CDR3 protein: CASSGLVRLTDTQYF; CDR3 DNA: TGTGCCAGCAGTGGGTTGGTCAGACTCACAGATACGCAGTATTTT
V gene: TRBV6-2/TRBV6-3; J gene: TRBJ1-6; D gene: .; clone size: few; CDR3 protein: CASKVLGTPLHF; CDR3 DNA: TGTGCCAGCAAAGTACTGGGAACACCCCTCCACTTT
V gene: TRBV6-2/TRBV6-3; J gene: TRBJ2-7; D gene: .; clone size: .; CDR3 protein: CACSPLGQSYEQYF; CDR3 DNA: TGTGCCTGCAGTCCCCTTGGACAGTCCTACGAGCAGTACTTC